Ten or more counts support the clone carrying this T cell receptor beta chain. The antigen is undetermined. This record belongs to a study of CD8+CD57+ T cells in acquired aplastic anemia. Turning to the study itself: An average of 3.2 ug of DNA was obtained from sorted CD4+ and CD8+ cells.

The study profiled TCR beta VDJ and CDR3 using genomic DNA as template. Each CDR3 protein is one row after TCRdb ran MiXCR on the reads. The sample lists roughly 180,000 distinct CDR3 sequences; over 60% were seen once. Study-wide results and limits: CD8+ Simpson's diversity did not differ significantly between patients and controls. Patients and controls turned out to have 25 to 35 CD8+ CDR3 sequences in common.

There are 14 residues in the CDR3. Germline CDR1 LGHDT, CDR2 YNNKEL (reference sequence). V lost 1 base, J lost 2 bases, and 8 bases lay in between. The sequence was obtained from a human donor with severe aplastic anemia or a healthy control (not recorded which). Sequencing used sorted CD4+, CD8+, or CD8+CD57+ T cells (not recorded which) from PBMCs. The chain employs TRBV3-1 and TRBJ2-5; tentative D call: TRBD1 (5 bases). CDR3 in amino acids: CASSQGQLQETQYF. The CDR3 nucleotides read TGTGCCAGCAGCCAAGGACAGCTACAAGAGACCCAGTACTTC.